This T cell receptor beta chain was profiled in a study of CD8 T cells in Susac syndrome. TCR beta was sequenced from blood CD8+ and CD4+ T cells. Through negative isolation, CD4+ and CD8+ T cells were obtained, while TEMRA cells were enriched using FACS. An amount of RNA that ranged from roughly 0.5 to 1 ug was reverse transcribed with random hexamers. TCRdb reanalysed the immunoSEQ multiplex PCR reads using MiXCR and keeps one entry per CDR3 protein. The sample contains approximately 100,000 distinct CDR3 sequences, approximately 93% of which appear only once. This clonotype was detected only once. V was clipped by 4 bases and J by 5 bases, with 10 bases between them. The CDR3 covers 12 residues. CDR1 is SGHRS and CDR2 is YFSETQ in the germline V gene.

The receptor was isolated from a human donor with Susac syndrome. This chain joins TRBV5-1 and TRBJ2-7; D possibly uses TRBD1 or TRBD2 (6 bases each). The sample taken for sequencing was CD8+ T cells from PBMCs. In DNA, the CDR3 is TGCGCCAGCAGCCGGGGGCTAGACGAGCAGTACTTC. It yields the protein CASSRGLDEQYF.